This record concerns one TCR delta chain sequence. A far larger clone is a single base away, which makes a read error likely. This CDR3 spans 16 amino acids. V shed 0 bases and J 3 bases; nucleotides not matched to a gene: 8. Germline V CDR1 and CDR2: GEAIGNYY, EKD. This specimen comes from a study of gamma-delta T cells after stem cell transplantation. TCRdb reprocessed the RT-PCR reads using CATT. This table holds a few thousand delta-chain clones, roughly 3.4% found once. The chain joins TRDV2 to TRDJ1, with TRDD3 matching over 8 bases. What was sequenced was gamma-delta T cells. The receptor's source is a human donor. It is not recorded whose cells these are; they may come from a transplant donor. DNA for the CDR3: TGTGCCTGTGACACCCTGGGGGACTATAACGCCGATAAACTCATCTTT. Translation gives CACDTLGDYNADKLIF.